These T cell receptor beta chains were read from a single sample in a study of blood T cells in healthy people across ages. Via MiXCR, TCRdb re-called the 5' RACE reads, giving one row per CDR3 protein. The sample holds approximately 810,000 distinct CDR3 sequences, under 30% seen once. The material sequenced was blood. These receptors originate from a woman of 80 years or more in good health. CDR3s include the opening cysteine and the closing phenylalanine or tryptophan. A D gene is named only where the DNA matches it firmly. For some rows the clone size is stated as once, few or many, or as a class when expanded; others skip it.

clone size,V gene,CDR3 length,D gene,J gene,CDR3 protein,CDR3 DNA
few,TRBV12-3/TRBV12-4,14,TRBD1,TRBJ1-1,CASTRQGSTTEAFF,TGTGCCAGCACCAGACAGGGCTCGACCACTGAAGCTTTCTTT
few,TRBV19,17,TRBD1,TRBJ1-6,CASSKQTGQGHNSPLHF,TGTGCCAGTAGTAAGCAGACAGGGCAGGGGCATAATTCACCCCTCCACTTT
many,TRBV4-3,15,-,TRBJ2-3,CASSQEWMSTDTQYF,TGCGCCAGCAGCCAAGAGTGGATGAGCACAGATACGCAGTATTTT
-,TRBV30,11,-,TRBJ1-1,CAWSDRFEAFF,TGTGCCTGGAGTGACAGGTTTGAAGCTTTCTTT
-,TRBV20-1,14,TRBD1,TRBJ2-3,CSASHRQGRDTQYF,TGCAGTGCTAGCCATAGACAGGGAAGAGACACGCAGTATTTT
many,TRBV9,14,TRBD1,TRBJ1-2,CASSVGTGVSGYTF,TGTGCCAGCAGCGTTGGGACAGGGGTATCCGGCTACACCTTC
many,TRBV20-1,14,TRBD2,TRBJ2-3,CSARVAGGTDTQYF,TGCAGTGCTAGAGTAGCGGGGGGCACAGATACGCAGTATTTT
many,TRBV12-3/TRBV12-4,12,-,TRBJ1-1,CASSPDSPEAFF,TGTGCCAGCAGCCCCGACAGCCCGGAAGCTTTCTTT
many,TRBV6-2/TRBV6-3,14,-,TRBJ2-7,CASSTRVGSYEQYF,TGTGCCAGCAGTACCAGGGTGGGCTCCTACGAGCAGTACTTC
-,TRBV5-4,15,TRBD2,TRBJ2-5,CANSLVLAGGETQYF,TGTGCCAACAGCTTGGTCCTAGCGGGGGGAGAGACCCAGTACTTC
many,TRBV9,13,-,TRBJ2-7,CASSVGQAGEQYF,TGTGCCAGCAGCGTAGGGCAAGCTGGGGAGCAGTACTTC
many,TRBV4-2,17,TRBD1,TRBJ1-1,CASSQSLQGAMNTEAFF,TGTGCCAGCAGCCAAAGTCTACAGGGGGCTATGAACACTGAAGCTTTCTTT
-,TRBV7-2,12,-,TRBJ2-5,CASSLEGREQYF,TGTGCCAGCAGCTTAGAGGGCAGGGAGCAGTACTTC
many,TRBV6-5,13,-,TRBJ2-5,CASSGSRGETQYF,TGTGCCAGCAGTGGGAGTCGAGGGGAGACCCAGTACTTC
few,TRBV12-3/TRBV12-4,14,-,TRBJ2-3,CASNLGVRVDTQYF,TGTGCCAGCAATCTAGGGGTGAGAGTAGATACGCAGTATTTT
many,TRBV7-9,14,-,TRBJ1-4,CASSRSIGTEKLFF,TGTGCCAGCAGCAGATCGATAGGAACAGAAAAACTGTTTTTT
few,TRBV7-2,14,-,TRBJ2-2,CASSFYTNTGELFF,TGTGCCAGCAGCTTCTACACAAACACCGGGGAGCTGTTTTTT
-,TRBV7-2,16,-,TRBJ1-3,CASSLGPGAGGNTIYF,TGTGCCAGCAGCTTAGGACCAGGGGCGGGTGGAAACACCATATATTTT
many,TRBV7-9,13,TRBD1,TRBJ2-3,CASSGQGTDTQYF,TGTGCCAGCAGCGGACAGGGCACAGATACGCAGTATTTT
many,TRBV11-2,12,-,TRBJ2-1,CASSSIAREQFF,TGTGCCAGCAGCTCAATTGCTCGGGAGCAGTTCTTC
many,TRBV27,14,-,TRBJ1-2,CASSLSGVNYGYTF,TGTGCCAGCAGTTTATCAGGGGTTAACTATGGCTACACCTTC
many,TRBV4-3,14,TRBD1,TRBJ2-3,CASSQRGQTDTQYF,TGCGCCAGCAGCCAGAGGGGACAGACAGATACGCAGTATTTT
many,TRBV5-1,15,TRBD2,TRBJ2-5,CASSAPSGGQETQYF,TGCGCCAGCAGCGCGCCTAGCGGGGGACAAGAGACCCAGTACTTC
many,TRBV5-5,12,TRBD1,TRBJ1-1,CASSGQGAEAFF,TGTGCCAGCAGCGGACAGGGGGCTGAAGCTTTCTTT
-,TRBV3-1,15,TRBD1,TRBJ1-1,CASTAQTGGRTKAFF,TGTGCCAGCACCGCCCAAACAGGGGGTCGAACTAAAGCTTTCTTT
many,TRBV15,16,-,TRBJ1-2,CATSRDLDRRVYGYTF,TGTGCCACCAGCAGAGACCTTGACAGGCGTGTCTATGGCTACACCTTC
many,TRBV7-9,15,TRBD1,TRBJ1-2,CASSISGQASAGYTF,TGTGCCAGCAGTATCTCGGGACAGGCCTCGGCGGGCTACACCTTC
-,TRBV20-1,14,TRBD1,TRBJ1-2,CSARDLGTGFGYTF,TGCAGTGCTAGAGATCTAGGGACAGGGTTTGGCTACACCTTC
many,TRBV15,16,-,TRBJ2-6,CATSRDRRSGANVLTF,TGTGCCACCAGCAGAGATCGGCGTTCTGGGGCCAACGTCCTGACTTTC
-,TRBV5-4,11,-,TRBJ1-5,CASRTFQPQHF,TGTGCCAGCCGTACCTTTCAGCCCCAGCATTTT
-,TRBV20-1,16,TRBD1,TRBJ1-2,CSARGSRDRARYGYTF,TGCAGTGCTAGAGGATCCCGGGACAGGGCTCGCTATGGCTACACCTTC
many,TRBV12-3/TRBV12-4,15,TRBD1,TRBJ2-7,CASRRAGQGTYEQYF,TGTGCCAGCAGGCGGGCCGGACAGGGGACCTACGAGCAGTACTTC
many,TRBV7-9,15,TRBD2,TRBJ2-1,CASSFSGGTYNEQFF,TGCGCCAGCAGCTTTAGCGGGGGGACTTACAATGAGCAGTTCTTC
many,TRBV2,12,-,TRBJ1-2,CASSDLRYGYTF,TGTGCCAGCAGTGACCTACGGTATGGCTACACCTTC
few,TRBV24-1,13,-,TRBJ1-1,CATSDFGKTEAFF,TGTGCCACCAGTGATTTTGGGAAGACTGAAGCTTTCTTT
-,TRBV11-2,16,-,TRBJ2-7,CASSLDSLDSHYEQYF,TGTGCCAGCAGCTTAGATTCTTTGGACAGCCACTACGAGCAGTACTTC
many,TRBV4-1,17,TRBD1,TRBJ2-4,CASSQDPVGQGKNIQYF,TGCGCCAGCAGCCAAGACCCGGTGGGACAGGGTAAAAACATTCAGTACTTC
many,TRBV7-2,12,-,TRBJ2-1,CASSYQYNEQFF,TGTGCCAGCAGCTACCAATACAATGAGCAGTTCTTC
-,TRBV11-2,16,-,TRBJ1-6,CAVARQSAPNNSPLHF,TGTGCCGTTGCGCGTCAATCCGCTCCCAATAATTCACCCCTCCACTTT
many,TRBV4-1,16,TRBD1,TRBJ1-2,CASSQEGTERNYGYTF,TGCGCCAGCAGCCAAGAGGGGACAGAAAGGAACTATGGCTACACCTTC
few,TRBV7-9,16,-,TRBJ2-1,CASSSKQANSYNEQFF,TGTGCCAGCAGTTCCAAACAGGCCAACTCCTACAATGAGCAGTTCTTC
many,TRBV6-5,16,-,TRBJ1-1,CASSPIRQLLNTEAFF,TGTGCCAGCAGTCCCATAAGACAGCTTTTGAACACTGAAGCTTTCTTT
-,TRBV3-1,17,TRBD1,TRBJ2-3,CASSQIPPGQGTDTQYF,TGTGCCAGCAGCCAAATCCCACCGGGACAGGGCACAGATACGCAGTATTTT
many,TRBV29-1,12,-,TRBJ2-7,CSVVGVRDEQYF,TGCAGCGTTGTTGGGGTACGCGACGAGCAGTACTTC
many,TRBV6-6,15,TRBD2,TRBJ2-3,CASGPRGGATDTQYF,TGTGCCAGCGGACCCCGGGGGGGTGCTACAGATACGCAGTATTTT